These 8 T cell receptor beta chains were all obtained from the same sample, sequenced in a study of shared clonotypes between healthy human individuals. Profiling relied on immunoSEQ multiplex PCR, and the TCRdb table lists in-frame clones only, not all of them. The data hold about 2,500,000 clones, with about 92% observed a single time. Specimen: naive CD4+ T cells sorted from blood. Subset denoted: CD45RA+ positively selected. These receptors came from a man aged 18-30 years in good health.

This rearrangement joins TRBV21-1 to TRBJ1-5. TRBV21-1 is labeled a pseudogene. This CDR3 is built from 15 residues. The CDR3 DNA sequence: TGTGCCAGCAGCAACAGCCCGGGACCGCTCCCCTCCCAGCATTTT. Translating gives CASSNSPGPLPSQHF.

The J gene is TRBJ1-2, the V gene TRBV7-2; 7 nucleotides match TRBD1. Germline V gives CDR1 SGHTA, CDR2 FQGNSA. V dropped 3 bases and J dropped 7; count of bases not matched to a gene: 11. The CDR3 is 15 amino acids. The CDR3 loop is CASSLGSTGARGYTF. DNA for the CDR3: TGTGCCAGCAGCTTGGGGTCTACAGGGGCGCGTGGCTACACCTTC.

The rearrangement uses TRBV4-3 and TRBJ2-7; no definite D call. The V and J ends lost 4 bases and 1 base respectively, with 14 bases between them. CDR1 and CDR2 from the germline V gene are LGHNA and YSLEER. There are 15 residues in the CDR3. CDR3 coding DNA: TGCGCCAGCAGCCTCCACTCGGGTCTGTCCTACGAGCAGTACTTC. It encodes CASSLHSGLSYEQYF.

CDR3 in DNA: TGTGCCAGCAGCTTAGAGAACCCAGGCCAAGAGACCCAGTACTTC. Residues: CASSLENPGQETQYF. The chain couples TRBV7-2 to TRBJ2-5; no firm D call. Trimming pared 1 base from V and 1 base from J, leaving 10 bases between. CDR3 size: 15 residues. The V gene's germline CDR1 is SGHTA and CDR2 FQGNSA.

Here the CDR3 reads CASSLGAVVDIQYF. CDR3 coding DNA: TGTGCCAGCAGCTTGGGGGCGGTCGTGGACATTCAGTACTTC. The rearrangement joins TRBV5-4 to TRBJ2-4; D remains unclear. This CDR3 comprises 14 residues. CDR1 and CDR2 from the germline V gene are SGHNT and YYREEE (reference sequence). V dropped 0 bases and J dropped 8 bases, with 12 bases sitting between them.

V usage is TRBV19 and J usage is TRBJ2-5, with D possibly being TRBD1 (6 bases). V was trimmed by 4 bases and J by 4 bases, leaving 16 bases between them. The CDR3 has 15 amino acids. In germline, CDR1 is LNHDA, CDR2 SQIVND (reference sequence). In nucleotides, the CDR3 is TGTGCCAGTAGTACAATGGACAGTTTTGTAGAGACCCAGTACTTC. Its protein product is CASSTMDSFVETQYF. The complete variable domain, with remaining parts taken from reference TRBV19 and TRBJ2-5, reads DGGITQSPKYLFRKEGQNVTLSCEQNLNHDAMYWYRQDPGQGLRLIYYSQIVNDFQKGDIAEGYSVSREKKESFPLTVTSAQKNPTAFYLCASSTMDSFVETQYFGPGTRLLVL.

The table lists this clone with a count of one. V is TRBV14 and J is TRBJ2-1, with 9 bases matching TRBD1. The V gene end was trimmed by 3 bases and the J gene end by 4 bases; junction bases not matched to a gene: 7. Germline-derived CDR1 and CDR2 are SGHDN and FVKESK. The CDR3 contains 16 residues. The CDR3 region has the DNA TGTGCCAGCAGCCACGATACCGGGACAGGGTACAATGAGCAGTTCTTC. Translating it yields CASSHDTGTGYNEQFF.

This sequence joins TRBV27 and TRBJ1-5, with D possibly being TRBD1 (6 bases). The CDR3 is 13 residues long. V lost 6 bases, J lost 7 bases, and 13 bases lay in between. Germline V gives CDR1 MNHEY, CDR2 SMNVEV (reference sequence). The CDR3, as DNA: TGTGCCAGCAGCCTTGAGGGGGTACAGCCCCAGCATTTT. Translated: CASSLEGVQPQHF.